The 5 T cell receptor beta chains below all came from one sample that was sequenced in a study of blood T cell repertoires in COVID-19. Sequencing used immunoSEQ multiplex PCR; TCRdb keeps in-frame clones, though not all of them. The table has 95,000 to 110,000 clones, about four fifths seen once. Sample: peripheral blood. The receptors come from a man aged 55 to 70 with acute or convalescent COVID-19.

The chain is built from TRBV30 and TRBJ2-5; 7 nucleotides agree with TRBD1. After removal of 2 bases from V and 2 bases from J, the junction contained 2 bases not matched to a gene. Per germline, CDR1 GTSNPN and CDR2 SVGIG (reference sequence). The length of the CDR3 is 13 residues. The CDR3 DNA is TGTGCCTGGAGTCGGACAGGACAAGAGACCCAGTACTTC. Its protein is CAWSRTGQETQYF.

The gene calls are TRBV28 and TRBJ1-1; D call uncertain. Per the germline V gene, CDR1 is MDHEN and CDR2 is SYDVKM. Trimming cost V 2 bases and J 0 bases, with 7 bases left between them. This CDR3 is 14 amino acids long. The CDR3 nucleotides are TGTGCCAGCAGTTTACAACAGCTGAACACTGAAGCTTTCTTT. Translation gives CASSLQQLNTEAFF.

The V and J genes are TRBV5-1 and TRBJ2-7; 8 bases are a match to TRBD2. Per the germline V gene, CDR1 is SGHRS and CDR2 is YFSETQ. V was pared by 4 bases and J by 5 bases, with 11 bases of the junction left unmatched. The CDR3 has 15 amino acids. The CDR3 region is CASSQTSGSVNEQYF. The CDR3 DNA reads as TGCGCCAGCAGCCAAACAAGCGGGAGCGTAAACGAGCAGTACTTC.

The CDR3 protein is CATSEGGAGVGDEQYF. In nucleotides, the CDR3 is TGTGCCACCAGTGAGGGCGGAGCGGGAGTGGGCGACGAGCAGTACTTC. The gene calls are TRBV24-1 and TRBJ2-7; 8 nucleotides match TRBD2. CDR1 is KGHDR, CDR2 SFDVKD, per germline. The CDR3 is made up of 16 amino acids. Losses at the gene ends were 4 bases for V and 5 bases for J; bases not matched to a gene: 12.

The chain is built from TRBV4-1 and TRBJ2-5, with 8 nucleotides matching TRBD1. Germline CDR1 is MGHRA and CDR2 is YSYEKL. The CDR3 consists of 13 residues. V lost 4 bases, J lost 3 bases, and 1 base stayed unmatched. This chain's CDR3 is CASSPDREETQYF. CDR3 bases: TGCGCCAGCAGCCCGGACAGGGAAGAGACCCAGTACTTC.